The sequence of this TCR beta chain was determined in a study of T cell repertoires in cytomegalovirus infection. Study at large: As its CMV epitopes, the study selected recently identified HLA-C-restricted and well-studied HLA-B-restricted targets. Signatures in public TCR beta sequences pointed to both CMV infection and matching HLA type.

One entry per CDR3 protein, called by TCRdb with MiXCR from the reads. The top ten hold around 12% of the sample, which has roughly 860,000 distinct CDR3 sequences, roughly 33% seen once. The CDR3 runs 15 residues. The germline gives CDR1 DFQATT, CDR2 SNEGSKA (reference sequence). The V and J ends lost 0 bases and 3 bases, in that order; junction bases with no gene match: 2. This clonotype was found a few times. Its antigen remains unknown. General study findings and limits: Within the response measured ex vivo, HLA-C-restricted CMV-specific TCR beta clonotypes were dominant. Individuals carrying CMV plus the relevant HLA were identified by cumulative frequency of public TCR beta families.

Sequenced material: cultured CD8+ T cells from PBMCs, taken from culture after CMV antigen stimulation. The rearrangement joins TRBV20-1 to TRBJ2-1; the match to TRBD2 covers 10 bases. The clonotype originates from a human donor in good health (CMV status not recorded). Some clones in this sample may be carry-over from other donors' samples. The chain's CDR3 is CSARDLAGDYNEQFF. CDR3 coding DNA: TGCAGTGCTAGAGATCTAGCGGGGGACTACAATGAGCAGTTCTTC.